This T cell receptor (beta chain) is from a study of blood T cells in healthy people across ages. With a J-beta primer mix and a sample-barcoded 5' primer, a second PCR ran about 7 to 12 cycles. TCRdb passed the 5' RACE reads through MiXCR, listing each CDR3 protein once. The table lists 800,000 to 1,300,000 distinct CDR3 sequences, under 30% of them singletons, with around 0.7% in the top ten. Study-wide findings and caveats: Comparison with aged donors showed that long-lived donors had more naive CD4+ cells and higher diversity. Correlation between TCR beta diversity and naive T cell percentage was strong. The unknown donor CMV status may have confounded expanded clonotype changes.

Germline CDR1 is MNHEY and CDR2 is SVGAGI. CDR3 length: 14 amino acids. This clonotype was seen more than once but under ten times. Its antigen is unknown. The sample was also linked to a second study, of T cells of mothers and their children.

The TCR was taken from a girl aged 2 to 9 in good health. The sequencing input was blood. The chain carries TRBV6-5 and TRBJ2-5, with D perhaps TRBD1 (6 bases). The better agreement between TRBJ2-7 and the DNA end casts doubt on the J call. This CDR3 reads CASSSKLTGREQYF. CDR3 DNA sequence: TGTGCCAGCAGTTCGAAACTTACAGGGCGCGAGCAGTACTTC.